The table lists the clone carrying this T cell receptor (beta chain) with a few counts. The record originates from a study of identical twins. A universal primer site was added by template switching, and unique molecular identifiers were carried by the cDNA. TCRdb itself ran the 5' RACE reads through MiXCR, one entry per CDR3 protein. Of hundreds of thousands of distinct CDR3 sequences in the sample, 6.1% are singletons; the top ten hold around 1.7%. This clonotype was sampled from a man aged 18 to 30 in good health. Specimen: naive T cells sorted from blood.

The CDR3 loop reads CASSLRAGQGNTEAFF. CDR3 bases: TGCGCCAGCAGCTTAAGGGCAGGGCAGGGGAACACTGAAGCTTTCTTT. The V and J genes are TRBV5-1 and TRBJ1-1; perhaps TRBD1 as D (5 bases). The CDR3 contains 16 residues. CDR1 SGHRS and CDR2 YFSETQ come from the germline V gene. Trimming took 2 bases from V and 1 from J, leaving 15 bases between them.